The T cell receptor beta chain described here comes from a study of technical replicates of blood from a handful of donors. Unmatched junction bases numbered 8, after V lost 6 bases and J lost 7 bases. This CDR3 comprises 14 residues. Per germline, CDR1 SEHNR and CDR2 FQNEAQ (reference sequence). The method was immunoSEQ multiplex PCR; TCRdb's version includes in-frame clones alone and lacks a portion of them. The sample shows about 49,000 clones, 92% of them seen only once. The clonotype originates from a human donor in good health. Some clones in this sample may be carry-over from other donors' samples. The chain employs TRBV7-9 and TRBJ2-2; 7 bases fit TRBD1. The sequencing input was PBMCs. CDR3 DNA: TGTGCCAGCAGTCTAAGACAGGGCATCGGGGAGCTGTTTTTT. Protein sequence: CASSLRQGIGELFF.